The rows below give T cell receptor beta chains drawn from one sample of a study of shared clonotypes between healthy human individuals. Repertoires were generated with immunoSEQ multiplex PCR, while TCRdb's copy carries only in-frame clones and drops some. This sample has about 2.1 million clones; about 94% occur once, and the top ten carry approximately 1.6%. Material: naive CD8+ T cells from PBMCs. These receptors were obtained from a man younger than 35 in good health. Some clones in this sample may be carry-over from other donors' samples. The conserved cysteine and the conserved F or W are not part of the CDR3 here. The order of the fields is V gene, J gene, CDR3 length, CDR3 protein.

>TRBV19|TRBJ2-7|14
ASSPYRAGISYEQY
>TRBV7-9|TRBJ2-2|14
ASSPLSGGPTGELF
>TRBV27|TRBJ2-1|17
ASTPLGPSGSRGYNEQF
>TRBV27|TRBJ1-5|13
ASSLVGYSNQPQH
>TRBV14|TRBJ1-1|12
ASSRPGGNTEAF
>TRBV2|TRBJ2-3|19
ASSPNVRDRGPRGRTDTQY
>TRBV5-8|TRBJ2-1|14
ASRGPWREGLIEQF
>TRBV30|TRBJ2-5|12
AWRTSGRRETQY
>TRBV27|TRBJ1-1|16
ASSPLLGQGVGFSEAF
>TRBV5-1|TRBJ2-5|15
ASSLASWGRGPETQY
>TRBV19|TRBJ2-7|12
ASSIPGATYEQY
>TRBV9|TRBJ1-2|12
ASSTTGGPYGYT
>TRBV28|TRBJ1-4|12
ASSPSGGYEKLF
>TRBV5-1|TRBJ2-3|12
ASSMGQITDTQY
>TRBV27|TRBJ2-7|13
ASSLGAGGFYEQY
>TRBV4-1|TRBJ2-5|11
ASRPPGGETQY
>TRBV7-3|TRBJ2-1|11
ASSETAGVEQF
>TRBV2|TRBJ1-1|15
ASSVSGTGGSGTEAF
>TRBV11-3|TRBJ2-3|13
ASSLDRERSDTQY
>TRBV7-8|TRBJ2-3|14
ASSFGLAGTTDTQY
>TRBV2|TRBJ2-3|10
ASSEGADTQY
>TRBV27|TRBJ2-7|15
ASSLSAGDKPSYEQY
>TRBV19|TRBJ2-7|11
ASSMQASYEQY
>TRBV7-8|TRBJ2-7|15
ASSLALSGREGYEQY
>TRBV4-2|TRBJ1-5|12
ASSQERGSQPQH
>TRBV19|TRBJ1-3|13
ASNPTVLSGNTIY
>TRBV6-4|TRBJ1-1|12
ASKTAPNRGEAF
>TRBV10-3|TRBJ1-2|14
AISEPTWGAWNGYT
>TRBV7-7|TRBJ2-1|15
ASSLQLEVGSYNEQF
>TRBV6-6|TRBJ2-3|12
ASRPERAEDTQY
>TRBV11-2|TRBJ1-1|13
ASSLGYRQGDEAF
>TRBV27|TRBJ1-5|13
ASSISTGGHQPQH
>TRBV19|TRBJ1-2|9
ASIGQGAYT
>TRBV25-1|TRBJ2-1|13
ASIGGTFLVNEQF
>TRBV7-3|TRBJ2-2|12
ASSLDLNTGELF
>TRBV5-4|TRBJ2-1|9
ASSLGQVKV
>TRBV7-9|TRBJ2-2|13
ASSSPGWHTGELF
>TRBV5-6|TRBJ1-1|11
ASSQGMNTEAF
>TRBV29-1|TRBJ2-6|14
SVEGQDRFGANVLT
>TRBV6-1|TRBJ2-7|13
ASSVNRLEGFEQY
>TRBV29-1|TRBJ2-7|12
SVISGHNSYEQY
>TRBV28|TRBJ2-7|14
ASSPPPTSVSYEQY
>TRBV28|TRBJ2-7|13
ASSPAAGSSYEQY
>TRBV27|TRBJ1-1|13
ASSLFGQMNTEAF
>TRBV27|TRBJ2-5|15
ASSSVGTSGIKETQY
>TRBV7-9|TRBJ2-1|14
ASSRTLAGGYNEQF
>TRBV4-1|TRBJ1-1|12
ASSQSETQGEAF